Following are 22 T cell receptor beta chains from one sample sequenced in a study of cytomegalovirus exposure and HLA in healthy donors. PCR amplification relied on 60 Vbeta primers (plus 13 Jbeta primers). Clones were sequenced by immunoSEQ multiplex PCR, and TCRdb holds only the in-frame ones, with some missing. In the table there are some 160,000 clones, around 82% of which are singletons. The sequencing input was PBMCs. These receptor sequences come from a man in his forties in good health and CMV-seronegative.

The chain carries TRBV6-4 and TRBJ2-1; TRBD1 matches at 10 bases. From germline, CDR1 is MRHNA and CDR2 SNTAGT. V trimming: 3 bases; J trimming: 7 bases; junction bases outside the gene matches: 3. The CDR3 length is 14 residues. The CDR3 sequence: CASSEGQGPNEQFF. CDR3 coding DNA: TGTGCCAGCAGTGAGGGACAGGGGCCGAATGAGCAGTTCTTC.

This clone was seen only once. The chain recombines TRBV9 with TRBJ1-2; no clear D. Trimming took 2 bases from V and 6 from J, leaving 8 bases between them. The CDR3 has 12 amino acids. CDR1 and CDR2 (germline): SGDLS, YYNGEE. Here the CDR3 reads CASSVQEHGYTF. The DNA for the CDR3 is TGTGCCAGCAGCGTTCAAGAGCATGGCTACACCTTC.

This chain joins TRBV18 and TRBJ1-2, with 8 bases matching TRBD1. The J segment lost 4 bases and the V segment lost 2 bases, leaving 0 bases of the junction unmatched. CDR3 length equals 13 residues. Germline CDR1 KGHSH, CDR2 LQKENI. The CDR3 loop reads CASSPDRGYGYTF. DNA of the CDR3: TGTGCCAGCTCACCAGACAGGGGCTATGGCTACACCTTC.

This clone was seen just once. The V gene is TRBV4-3, the J gene TRBJ2-1; tentatively, D is TRBD2 (5 bases). There are 15 residues in the CDR3. Trimming left V 4 bases short and J 9 bases short, with 19 bases between. Germline lookup yields CDR1 LGHNA and CDR2 YSLEER. CDR3 sequence: CASSRASSKPAEQFF. CDR3 in DNA: TGCGCCAGCAGCCGAGCTAGCTCAAAGCCGGCTGAGCAGTTCTTC.

The genes are TRBV11-3 and TRBJ1-1, with D possibly matching TRBD1 (5 bases). The V end lost 5 bases, the J end lost 4 bases, and 14 bases lay between the germline ends. The CDR3 spans 14 residues. The V gene's germline CDR1 is SGHNT and CDR2 YENEEA. The CDR3 region is CASSPSGGGTEAFF. CDR3 DNA sequence: TGTGCCAGCAGCCCTTCCGGGGGGGGCACTGAAGCTTTCTTT.

This clone was found a few times. The CDR3 nucleotides read TGTGCCACGCGAGGCGGGAGTGGGGAGACCCAGTACTTC. This translates into CATRGGSGETQYF. The V gene is TRBV10-3, the J gene TRBJ2-5; 7 bases line up with TRBD2. Trimming took 10 bases from V and 5 from J; bases not matched to a gene: 10. The CDR3 consists of 13 residues. Germline lookup yields CDR1 ENHRY and CDR2 SYGVKD.

This chain links TRBV14 with TRBJ2-3, with D perhaps TRBD2 (5 bases). The germline V gene has CDR1 SGHDN and CDR2 FVKESK. CDR3 length equals 16 residues. Trimming stripped 4 bases from V and 5 bases from J, with 19 bases between. In DNA form, the CDR3 reads TGTGCCAGCAGCCCGGGCTCGTTGCGGGCGGGAGATACGCAGTATTTT. Its protein is CASSPGSLRAGDTQYF.

The chain recombines TRBV25-1 with TRBJ2-7; a weak D match, TRBD1 (6 bases). The CDR3 contains 14 residues. Trimming removed 5 bases at V and 4 bases at J, with 15 bases between. Germline values: CDR1 MGHDK, CDR2 SYGVNS. The chain's CDR3 is CASSPFGTRYEQYF. The CDR3 region has the DNA TGTGCCAGCAGTCCTTTTGGGACACGATACGAGCAGTACTTC.

V is TRBV6-5 and J is TRBJ1-2; 7 positions agree with TRBD1. CDR3 length: 14 residues. The junction had 11 bases not matched to a gene; V was cut back by 9 bases and J by 4 bases. Per the germline V gene, CDR1 is MNHEY and CDR2 is SVGAGI. The CDR3 DNA sequence: TGTGCCAGTTCTTCAAGGGGGCTCTTCTATGGCTACACCTTC. Translated, it gives CASSSRGLFYGYTF.

To note about this clone: This specimen includes other DNA sequences encoding the same CDR3. The rearrangement joins TRBV27 to TRBJ2-7; D is unresolved. Trimming left V 6 bases short and J 3 bases short, with 6 bases between. The CDR3 loop spans 11 amino acids. The V gene's germline CDR1 is MNHEY and CDR2 SMNVEV (reference sequence). The CDR3, as DNA: TGTGCCAGCAGGGGCAGCTACGAGCAGTACTTC. It yields the protein CASRGSYEQYF.

A remark on this clone: The same CDR3 also results from other DNA sequences found in this sample. The genes are TRBV6-1 and TRBJ1-1; perhaps TRBD1 as D (6 bases). The CDR3 sequence is 13 residues long. Germline loops: CDR1 MNHNS, CDR2 SASEGT. V was trimmed by 4 bases and J by 1 base, leaving 7 bases between them. This chain's CDR3 is CASSGGGNTEAFF. The CDR3, as DNA: TGTGCCAGCAGTGGAGGGGGGAACACTGAAGCTTTCTTT.

CDR3 residues: CASRPGTGASSEQYF. As DNA, the CDR3 is TGTGCCAGCAGACCCGGGACAGGGGCTTCGAGCGAGCAGTACTTC. V usage is TRBV6-5 and J usage is TRBJ2-7, with 10 nucleotides matching TRBD1. The length of the CDR3 is 15 residues. CDR1 is MNHEY and CDR2 is SVGAGI in the germline V gene. Losses at the gene ends were 6 bases for V and 6 bases for J; bases not matched to a gene: 11.

CDR3 region: CATHQSSASYNEQFF. The CDR3 DNA reads TGTGCCACCCACCAGTCTAGCGCGTCCTACAATGAGCAGTTCTTC. The chain uses TRBV19 and TRBJ2-1; a weak D match, TRBD2 (6 bases). The length of the CDR3 is 15 residues. Trimming shortened V by 10 bases and J by 1 base, and 17 bases separated the two germline ends. Germline assignment: CDR1 LNHDA and CDR2 SQIVND (reference sequence).

CDR3 nucleotide sequence: TGCGCCAGCAGCTTAACAGGAACAGAGCAGTACTTC. Protein: CASSLTGTEQYF. This chain uses TRBV5-1 with TRBJ2-7; D is perhaps TRBD1 (5 bases). The germline V gene has CDR1 SGHRS and CDR2 YFSETQ. The CDR3 runs to 12 residues. Trimming took 2 bases from V and 7 from J, leaving 10 bases between them.

The chain is built from TRBV7-6 and TRBJ1-1, with D possibly being TRBD1 (5 bases). CDR1 is SGHVS, CDR2 FNYEAQ, per germline. This CDR3 contains 13 residues. V lost 5 bases and J 8 bases, leaving 15 bases between the germline ends. CDR3 in DNA: TGTGCCAGCAGCGGGGGGGACGTACCCGAAGCTTTCTTT. Its protein product is CASSGGDVPEAFF.

This chain links TRBV29-1 with TRBJ1-1; D remains ambiguous. Germline assignment: CDR1 SQVTM and CDR2 ANQGSEA. The CDR3 totals 12 residues. V was clipped by 1 base and J by 8 bases, with 11 bases between them. The CDR3 loop reads CSVEGGRSEAFF. For the CDR3, the DNA is TGCAGCGTTGAAGGTGGTAGATCAGAAGCTTTCTTT.

The chain recombines TRBV27 with TRBJ2-7; no clear D gene. Germline lookup yields CDR1 MNHEY and CDR2 SMNVEV (reference sequence). V was trimmed by 6 bases and J by 0 bases, leaving 15 bases between them. This CDR3 is built from 15 residues. The CDR3 DNA follows: TGTGCCAGCAGCCCCATGGAACGGAGCTCCTACGAGCAGTACTTC. It translates to CASSPMERSSYEQYF.

A few counts support this clone. The CDR3 DNA reads as TGTGCCAGCAGCTTGGCCGGGAATCAGCCCCAGCATTTT. It encodes CASSLAGNQPQHF. The rearrangement joins TRBV5-5 to TRBJ1-5; no reliable D call. Germline lookup yields CDR1 SGHKS and CDR2 YYEKEE (reference sequence). CDR3 length: 13 residues. With 0 bases removed from V and 4 bases from J, the gap between germline ends came to 5 bases. Full variable domain (rest looked up from reference TRBV5-5 and TRBJ1-5): DAGVTQSPTHLIKTRGQQVTLRCSPISGHKSVSWYQQVLGQGPQFIFQYYEKEERGRGNFPDRFSARQFPNYSSELNVNALLLGDSALYLCASSLAGNQPQHFGDGTRLSIL.

V and J are TRBV12-5 and TRBJ1-2, with 7 nucleotides matching TRBD1. Germline V CDR1 and CDR2: LGHNT, FRNRAP. The CDR3 is 14 amino acids. Trimming at V came to 3 bases and at J to 0 bases, leaving 1 base not matched to a gene. Here the CDR3 reads CASGLGTANYGYTF. DNA for the CDR3: TGTGCTAGTGGTTTAGGGACAGCTAACTATGGCTACACCTTC.

CDR3 sequence: CASSQDSRGRPGELFF. CDR3 DNA sequence: TGCGCCAGCAGCCAAGATTCGAGGGGGCGCCCCGGGGAGCTGTTTTTT. V is TRBV4-1 and J is TRBJ2-2; 7 nucleotides line up with TRBD1. V shed 0 bases, J shed 6 bases, and the junction held 7 bases outside the gene matches. The V gene's germline CDR1 is MGHRA and CDR2 YSYEKL. The CDR3 sequence is 16 residues long.

The gene calls are TRBV4-3 and TRBJ2-1; 10 nucleotides agree with TRBD2. The CDR3 has 16 residues. Germline-derived CDR1 and CDR2 are LGHNA and YSLEER. With 0 bases clipped from V and 8 bases from J, the junction kept 7 bases outside the gene matches. The CDR3 coding sequence is TGCGCCAGCAGCCAAGAGCAACTAGCGGGAATGGATGAGCAGTTCTTC. Protein sequence: CASSQEQLAGMDEQFF.

This sequence joins TRBV6-1 and TRBJ2-3; 8 bases align to TRBD1. CDR1 and CDR2 from the germline V gene are MNHNS and SASEGT. CDR3 length: 17 amino acids. The V gene end was trimmed by 4 bases and the J gene end by 5 bases; junction bases not matched to a gene: 14. In DNA, the CDR3 is TGTGCCAGCAGTGCGCGATTTCGCCAGGGGGCACAAGATACGCAGTATTTT. Its translation: CASSARFRQGAQDTQYF.